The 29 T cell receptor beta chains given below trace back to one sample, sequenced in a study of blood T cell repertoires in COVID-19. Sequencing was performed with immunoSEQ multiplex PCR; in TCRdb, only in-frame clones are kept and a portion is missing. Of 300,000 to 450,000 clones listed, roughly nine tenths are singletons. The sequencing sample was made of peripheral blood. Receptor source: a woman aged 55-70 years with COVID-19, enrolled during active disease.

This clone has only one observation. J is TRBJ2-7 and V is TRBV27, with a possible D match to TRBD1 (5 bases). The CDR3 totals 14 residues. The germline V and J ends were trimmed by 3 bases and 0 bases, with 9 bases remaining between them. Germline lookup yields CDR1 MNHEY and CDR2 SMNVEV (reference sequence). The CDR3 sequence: CASSLYRNSYEQYF. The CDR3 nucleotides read TGTGCCAGCAGTTTGTACAGGAACTCCTACGAGCAGTACTTC.

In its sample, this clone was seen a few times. The CDR3, as DNA: TGTGCCAGCGGTACAGGGGGCAATCCTGGCTACACCTTC. Translation gives CASGTGGNPGYTF. This sequence joins TRBV28 and TRBJ1-2, with TRBD1 matching over 9 bases. The CDR3 has 13 residues. Germline lookup yields CDR1 MDHEN and CDR2 SYDVKM. The ends lost 8 bases at V and 7 bases at J; junction bases unmatched: 8.

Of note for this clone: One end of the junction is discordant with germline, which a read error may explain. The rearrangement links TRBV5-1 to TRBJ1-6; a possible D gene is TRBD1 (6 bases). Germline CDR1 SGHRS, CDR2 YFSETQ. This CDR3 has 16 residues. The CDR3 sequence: CVSSLGQSSYNSPLHF. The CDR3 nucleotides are TGCGTCAGCAGCTTAGGACAGAGCTCCTATAATTCACCCCTCCACTTT.

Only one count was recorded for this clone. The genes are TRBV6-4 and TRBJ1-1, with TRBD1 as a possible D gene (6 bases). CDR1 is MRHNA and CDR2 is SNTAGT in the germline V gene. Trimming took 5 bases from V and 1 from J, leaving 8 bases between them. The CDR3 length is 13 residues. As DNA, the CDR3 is TGTGCCAGCAGTAAACAGGGGAACACTGAAGCTTTCTTT. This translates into CASSKQGNTEAFF.

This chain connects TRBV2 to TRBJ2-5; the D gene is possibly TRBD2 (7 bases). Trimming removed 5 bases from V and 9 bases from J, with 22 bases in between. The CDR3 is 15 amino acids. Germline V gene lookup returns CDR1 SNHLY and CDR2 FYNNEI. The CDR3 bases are TGTGCCAGCAGTTTTAGGGGGGGGCCCACAGGCGCCCAGTACTTC. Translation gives CASSFRGGPTGAQYF. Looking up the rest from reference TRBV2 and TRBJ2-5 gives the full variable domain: EPEVTQTPSHQVTQMGQEVILRCVPISNHLYFYWYRQILGQKVEFLVSFYNNEISEKSEIFDDQFSVERPDGSNFTLKIRSTKLEDSAMYFCASSFRGGPTGAQYFGPGTRLLVL.

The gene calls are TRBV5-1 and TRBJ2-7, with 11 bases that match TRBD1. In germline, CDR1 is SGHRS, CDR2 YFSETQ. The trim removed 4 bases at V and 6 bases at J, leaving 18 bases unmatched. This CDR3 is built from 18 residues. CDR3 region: CASSGWEGQGAFRSEQYF. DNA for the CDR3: TGCGCCAGCAGCGGGTGGGAAGGACAGGGGGCGTTTCGATCCGAGCAGTACTTC.

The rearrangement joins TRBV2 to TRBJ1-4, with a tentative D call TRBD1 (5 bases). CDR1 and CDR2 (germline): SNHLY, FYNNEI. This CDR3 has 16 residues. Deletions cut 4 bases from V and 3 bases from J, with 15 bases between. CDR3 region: CASSGGGGVPNEKLFF. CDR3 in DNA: TGTGCCAGCAGTGGCGGGGGAGGGGTGCCTAATGAAAAACTGTTTTTT.

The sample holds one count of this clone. CDR3 coding DNA: TGTGCCAGCAGTTTAGGGGGCCAGCCCCAGCATTTT. This gives the protein CASSLGGQPQHF. The chain joins TRBV12-3 or TRBV12-4 to TRBJ1-5; D is perhaps TRBD1 (5 bases). CDR3 length: 12 residues. Trimming pared 1 base from V and 7 bases from J, leaving 5 bases between.

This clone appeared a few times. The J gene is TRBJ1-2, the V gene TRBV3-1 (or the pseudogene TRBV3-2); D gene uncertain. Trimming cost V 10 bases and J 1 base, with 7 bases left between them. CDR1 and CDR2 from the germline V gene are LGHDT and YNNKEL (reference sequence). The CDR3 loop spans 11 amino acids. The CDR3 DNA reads TGTGCCACCTTGTATAACTATGGCTACACCTTC. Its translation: CATLYNYGYTF.

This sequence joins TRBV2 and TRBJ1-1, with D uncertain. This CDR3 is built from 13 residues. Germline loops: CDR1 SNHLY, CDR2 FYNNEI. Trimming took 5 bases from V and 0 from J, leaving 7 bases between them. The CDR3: CASSPTLNTEAFF. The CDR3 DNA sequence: TGTGCCAGCAGTCCAACTCTGAACACTGAAGCTTTCTTT.

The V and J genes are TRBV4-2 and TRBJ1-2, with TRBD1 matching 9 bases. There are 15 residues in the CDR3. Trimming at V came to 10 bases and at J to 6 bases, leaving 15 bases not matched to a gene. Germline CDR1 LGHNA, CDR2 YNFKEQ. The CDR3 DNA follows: TGTGCCACCGGAGGGACAGGGAACCCTATGGATGGCTACACCTTC. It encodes CATGGTGNPMDGYTF.

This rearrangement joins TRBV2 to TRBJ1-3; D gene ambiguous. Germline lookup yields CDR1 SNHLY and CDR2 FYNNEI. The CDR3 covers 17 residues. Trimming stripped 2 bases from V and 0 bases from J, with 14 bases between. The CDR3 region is CASSEIETPDSGNTIYF. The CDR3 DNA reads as TGTGCCAGCAGTGAAATTGAGACACCGGACTCTGGAAACACCATATATTTT.

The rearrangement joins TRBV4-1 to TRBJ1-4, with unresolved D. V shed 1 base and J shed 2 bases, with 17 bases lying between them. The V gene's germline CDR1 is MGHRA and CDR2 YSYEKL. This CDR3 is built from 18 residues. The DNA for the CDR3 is TGCGCCAGCAGCCAAGTCGCTTCAGGATTGTCTACTAATGAAAAACTGTTTTTT. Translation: CASSQVASGLSTNEKLFF.

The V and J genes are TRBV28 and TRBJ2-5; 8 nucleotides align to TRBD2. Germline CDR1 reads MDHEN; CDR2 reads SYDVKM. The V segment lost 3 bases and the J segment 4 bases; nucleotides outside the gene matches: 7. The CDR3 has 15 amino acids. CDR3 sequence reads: CASSFTGTRGETQYF. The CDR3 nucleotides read TGTGCCAGCAGTTTCACCGGGACTAGGGGAGAGACCCAGTACTTC.

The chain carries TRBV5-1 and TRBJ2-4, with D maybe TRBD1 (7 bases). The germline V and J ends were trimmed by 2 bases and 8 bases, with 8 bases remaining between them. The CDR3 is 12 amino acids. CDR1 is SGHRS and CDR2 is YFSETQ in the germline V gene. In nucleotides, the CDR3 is TGCGCCAGCAGCTTCAGGGGGGACATTCAGTACTTC. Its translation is CASSFRGDIQYF.

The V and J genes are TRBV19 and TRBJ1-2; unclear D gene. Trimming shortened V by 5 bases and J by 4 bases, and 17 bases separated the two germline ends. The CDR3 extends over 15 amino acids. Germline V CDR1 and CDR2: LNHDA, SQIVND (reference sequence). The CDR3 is CASSSRTLQFYGYTF. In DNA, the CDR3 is TGTGCCAGTAGTTCTCGGACTCTCCAGTTCTATGGCTACACCTTC.

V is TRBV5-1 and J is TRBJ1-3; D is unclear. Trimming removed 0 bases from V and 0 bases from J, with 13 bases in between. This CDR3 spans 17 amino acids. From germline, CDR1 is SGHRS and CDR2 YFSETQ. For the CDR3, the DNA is TGCGCCAGCAGCTTGGTTGGAGATAGAAGCTCTGGAAACACCATATATTTT. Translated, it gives CASSLVGDRSSGNTIYF.

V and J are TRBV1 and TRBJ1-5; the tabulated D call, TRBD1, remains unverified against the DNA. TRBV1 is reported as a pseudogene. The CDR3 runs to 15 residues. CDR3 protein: CTSSLAVDSNQPQHF. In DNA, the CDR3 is TGCACCAGCAGCCTGGCAGTCGATAGCAATCAGCCCCAGCATTTT.

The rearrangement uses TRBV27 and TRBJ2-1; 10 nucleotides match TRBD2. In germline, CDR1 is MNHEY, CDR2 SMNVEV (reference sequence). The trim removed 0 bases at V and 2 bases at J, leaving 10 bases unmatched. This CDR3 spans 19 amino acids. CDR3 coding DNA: TGTGCCAGCAGTTTATCGGGAACTAGCGGGGCTTTAACCTACAATGAGCAGTTCTTC. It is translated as CASSLSGTSGALTYNEQFF.

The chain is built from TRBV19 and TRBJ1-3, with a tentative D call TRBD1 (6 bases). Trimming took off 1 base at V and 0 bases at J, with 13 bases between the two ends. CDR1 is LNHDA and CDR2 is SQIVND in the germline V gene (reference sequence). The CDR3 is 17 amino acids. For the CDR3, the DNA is TGTGCCAGTAGTATAGTGGACAGCCGTTTCTCTGGAAACACCATATATTTT. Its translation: CASSIVDSRFSGNTIYF. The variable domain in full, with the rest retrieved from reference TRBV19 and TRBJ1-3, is DGGITQSPKYLFRKEGQNVTLSCEQNLNHDAMYWYRQDPGQGLRLIYYSQIVNDFQKGDIAEGYSVSREKKESFPLTVTSAQKNPTAFYLCASSIVDSRFSGNTIYFGEGSWLTVV.

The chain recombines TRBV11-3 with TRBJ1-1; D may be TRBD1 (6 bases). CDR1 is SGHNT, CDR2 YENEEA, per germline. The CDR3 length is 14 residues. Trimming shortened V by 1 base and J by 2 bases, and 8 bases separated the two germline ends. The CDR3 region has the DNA TGTGCCAGCAGCTTAGGGGGGCGAAACACTGAAGCTTTCTTT. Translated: CASSLGGRNTEAFF. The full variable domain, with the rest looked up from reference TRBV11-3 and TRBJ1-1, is EAGVVQSPRYKIIEKKQPVAFWCNPISGHNTLYWYLQNLGQGPELLIRYENEEAVDDSQLPKDRFSAERLKGVDSTLKIQPAELGDSAVYLCASSLGGRNTEAFFGQGTRLTVV.

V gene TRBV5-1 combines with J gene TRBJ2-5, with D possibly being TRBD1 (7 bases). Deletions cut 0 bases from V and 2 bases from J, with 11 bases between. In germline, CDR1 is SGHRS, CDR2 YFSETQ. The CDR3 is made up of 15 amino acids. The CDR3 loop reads CASSLVAGGQETQYF. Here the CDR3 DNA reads TGCGCCAGCAGCTTGGTGGCAGGGGGGCAAGAGACCCAGTACTTC.

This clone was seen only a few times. The CDR3 nucleotides read TGTGCCAGCAGCCATCAGCCCCGCCGGGGATACGATACGCAGTATTTT. Its protein product is CASSHQPRRGYDTQYF. V gene TRBV3-1 (or the pseudogene TRBV3-2) combines with J gene TRBJ2-3; D perhaps matches TRBD2 (5 bases). The germline V gene has CDR1 LGHDT and CDR2 YNNKEL (reference sequence). CDR3 length: 16 amino acids. V was clipped by 3 bases and J by 6 bases, with 19 bases between them.

The CDR3 spells CASTRRGGSGEKLFF. In nucleotides, the CDR3 is TGTGCCAGCACCCGACGTGGCGGCTCGGGTGAAAAACTGTTTTTT. This chain uses TRBV6-5 with TRBJ1-4; D gene unclear. From germline, CDR1 is MNHEY and CDR2 SVGAGI. The CDR3 loop spans 15 amino acids. V gave up 7 bases and J gave up 7 bases, with 19 bases separating them.

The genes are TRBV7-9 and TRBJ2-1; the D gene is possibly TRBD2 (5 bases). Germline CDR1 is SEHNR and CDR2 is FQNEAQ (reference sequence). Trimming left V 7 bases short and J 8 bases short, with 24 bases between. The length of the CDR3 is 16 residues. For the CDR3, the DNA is TGTGCCAGCATCCCCCTCCGAGGGCGGATCGAACATGAGCAGTTCTTC. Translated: CASIPLRGRIEHEQFF. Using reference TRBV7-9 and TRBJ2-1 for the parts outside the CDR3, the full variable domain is DTGVSQNPRHKITKRGQNVTFRCDPISEHNRLYWYRQTLGQGPEFLTYFQNEAQLEKSRLLSDRFSAERPKGSFSTLEIQRTEQGDSAMYLCASIPLRGRIEHEQFFGPGTRLTVL.

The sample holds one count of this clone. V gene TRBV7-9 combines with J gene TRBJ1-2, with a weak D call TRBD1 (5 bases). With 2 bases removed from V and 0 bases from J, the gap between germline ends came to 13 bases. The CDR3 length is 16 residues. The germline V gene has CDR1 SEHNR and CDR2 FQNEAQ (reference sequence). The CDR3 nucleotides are TGTGCCAGCAGCTTACATCAGGGCCTAGCTAACTATGGCTACACCTTC. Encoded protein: CASSLHQGLANYGYTF.

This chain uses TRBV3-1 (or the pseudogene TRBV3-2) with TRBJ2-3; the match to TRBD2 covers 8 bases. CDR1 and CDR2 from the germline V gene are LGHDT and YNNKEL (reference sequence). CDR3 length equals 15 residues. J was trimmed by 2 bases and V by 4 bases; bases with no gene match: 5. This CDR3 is CASSPYSGDTDTQYF. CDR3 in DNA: TGTGCCAGCAGCCCCTATAGCGGGGACACAGATACGCAGTATTTT.

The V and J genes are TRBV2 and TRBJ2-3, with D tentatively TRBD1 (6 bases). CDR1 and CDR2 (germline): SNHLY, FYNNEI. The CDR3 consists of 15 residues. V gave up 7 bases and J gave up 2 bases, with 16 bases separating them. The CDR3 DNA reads TGTGCCAGCACCTTGACAGGACTCCTCACAGATACGCAGTATTTT. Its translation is CASTLTGLLTDTQYF.

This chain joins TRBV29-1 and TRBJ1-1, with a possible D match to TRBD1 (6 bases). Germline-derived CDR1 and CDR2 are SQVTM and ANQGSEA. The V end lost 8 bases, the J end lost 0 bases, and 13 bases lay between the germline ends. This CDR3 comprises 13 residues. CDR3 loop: CSFRGIVNTEAFF. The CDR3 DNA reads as TGCAGCTTCAGGGGAATAGTGAACACTGAAGCTTTCTTT. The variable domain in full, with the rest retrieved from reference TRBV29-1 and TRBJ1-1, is SAVISQKPSRDICQRGTSLTIQCQVDSQVTMMFWYRQQPGQSLTLIATANQGSEATYESGFVIDKFPISRPNLTFSTLTVSNMSPEDSSIYLCSFRGIVNTEAFFGQGTRLTVV.